The 14 T cell receptor beta chains below come from one sample, sequenced in a study of T cells after posttransplantation cyclophosphamide. Using immunoSEQ multiplex PCR, the repertoire was profiled, and TCRdb retains in-frame clones only, with some absent. The sample is made up of tens of thousands of clones, none counted only once. The sample was PBMCs. Source of these receptors: a man aged 35-49 years in good health, CMV-negative, and a related stem cell transplant donor.

This clone has a count of ten or more. The V and J genes are TRBV29-1 and TRBJ1-5; 7 bases fit TRBD1. The CDR3 is made up of 14 amino acids. Losses at the gene ends were 6 bases for V and 5 bases for J; bases not matched to a gene: 10. Looked up from germline, CDR1 is SQVTM and CDR2 is ANQGSEA. CDR3 residues: CSVGGTAGDQPQHF. CDR3 bases: TGCAGCGTAGGGGGGACAGCAGGAGATCAGCCCCAGCATTTT.

Many counts were recorded for this clone. This sequence joins TRBV7-9 and TRBJ1-1; no definite D call. Germline CDR1 SEHNR, CDR2 FQNEAQ (reference sequence). V was cut by 4 bases and J by 7 bases, with 10 bases left in between. The CDR3 spans 12 residues. CDR3 DNA: TGTGCCAGCAGCTCCTCCCGGAGTGAAGCTTTCTTT. Amino acids: CASSSSRSEAFF. Full variable domain (outside the CDR3, taken from reference TRBV7-9 and TRBJ1-1): DTGVSQNPRHKITKRGQNVTFRCDPISEHNRLYWYRQTLGQGPEFLTYFQNEAQLEKSRLLSDRFSAERPKGSFSTLEIQRTEQGDSAMYLCASSSSRSEAFFGQGTRLTVV.

Ten or more counts support this clone. The chain links TRBV6-5 to TRBJ1-5; D is undetermined. CDR3 length: 15 amino acids. V lost 2 bases to trimming and J lost 0 bases, with 8 bases between them. CDR1 is MNHEY and CDR2 is SVGAGI in the germline V gene. This CDR3 is CASSYLADSNQPQHF. CDR3 nucleotides: TGTGCCAGCAGTTACCTCGCGGATAGCAATCAGCCCCAGCATTTT.

This clone was detected ten times or more. The chain uses TRBV6-5 and TRBJ1-3; D ambiguous. Per germline, CDR1 MNHEY and CDR2 SVGAGI. Trimming left V 5 bases short and J 0 bases short, with 8 bases between. The CDR3 is 14 amino acids. For the CDR3, the DNA is TGTGCCAGCAGTAAATCTTCCTCTGGAAACACCATATATTTT. Its protein product is CASSKSSSGNTIYF.

Sample share makes this clone medium-sized (0.01 to 0.1%). This chain links TRBV9 with TRBJ1-1; 7 nucleotides match TRBD1. CDR3 length: 14 residues. The V and J ends lost 4 bases and 4 bases, in that order; junction bases with no gene match: 7. Germline CDR1 is SGDLS and CDR2 is YYNGEE. CDR3: CASSFDQGGTEAFF. Written as DNA, the CDR3 is TGTGCCAGCAGCTTTGACCAGGGGGGCACTGAAGCTTTCTTT. Full variable domain (missing parts from reference TRBV9 and TRBJ1-1): DSGVTQTPKHLITATGQRVTLRCSPRSGDLSVYWYQQSLDQGLQFLIQYYNGEERAKGNILERFSAQQFPDLHSELNLSSLELGDSALYFCASSFDQGGTEAFFGQGTRLTVV.

This clone was counted at least ten times. J is TRBJ1-4 and V is TRBV6-5, with 10 nucleotides matching TRBD1. This CDR3 comprises 15 residues. Germline-derived CDR1 and CDR2 are MNHEY and SVGAGI. The V gene end was trimmed by 0 bases and the J gene end by 6 bases; junction bases not matched to a gene: 1. The CDR3 loop reads CASSYSGTGDEKLFF. CDR3 nucleotide sequence: TGTGCCAGCAGTTACTCCGGGACAGGGGATGAAAAACTGTTTTTT.

The sample holds many counts of this clone. The chain employs TRBV11-2 and TRBJ2-1; 7 bases fit TRBD2. CDR3 size: 13 residues. The junction had 5 bases not matched to a gene; V was cut back by 3 bases and J by 9 bases. Germline V gives CDR1 SGHAT, CDR2 FQNNGV. This CDR3 is CASSFRRETEQFF. The CDR3 nucleotides are TGTGCCAGCAGCTTTCGGCGGGAGACTGAGCAGTTCTTC. The full variable domain, in which reference TRBV11-2 and TRBJ2-1 provide the parts outside the CDR3, is EAGVAQSPRYKIIEKRQSVAFWCNPISGHATLYWYQQILGQGPKLLIQFQNNGVVDDSQLPKDRFSAERLKGVDSTLKIQPAKLEDSAVYLCASSFRRETEQFFGPGTRLTVL.

This clone occurred a few times. The chain joins TRBV5-1 to TRBJ2-7, with a tentative D call TRBD1 (6 bases). The CDR3 consists of 14 residues. Germline CDR1 is SGHRS and CDR2 is YFSETQ. Trimming shortened V by 0 bases and J by 3 bases, and 10 bases separated the two germline ends. Here the CDR3 DNA reads TGCGCCAGCAGCTTGGGGGCAGGGGACTACGAGCAGTACTTC. Translated: CASSLGAGDYEQYF. Based on the CDR3 plus reference TRBV5-1 and TRBJ2-7, the full variable domain is KAGVTQTPRYLIKTRGQQVTLSCSPISGHRSVSWYQQTPGQGLQFLFEYFSETQRNKGNFPGRFSGRQFSNSRSEMNVSTLELGDSALYLCASSLGAGDYEQYFGPGTRLTVT.

This clone was seen ten or more times. The gene calls are TRBV2 and TRBJ1-4; 7 positions match TRBD1. The V gene end was trimmed by 8 bases and the J gene end by 6 bases; junction bases not matched to a gene: 6. CDR1 and CDR2 (germline): SNHLY, FYNNEI. The CDR3 consists of 13 residues. The CDR3 here is CASSGTAYEKLFF. CDR3 DNA sequence: TGTGCCAGCTCAGGGACAGCTTATGAAAAACTGTTTTTT.

This clone came up many times. V is TRBV6-7 and J is TRBJ1-1, with 7 bases that match TRBD1. TRBV6-7 is treated as an ORF (open reading frame) with a function not yet certain. CDR3 length equals 14 residues. Germline trimming cut 2 bases from V and 2 bases from J; bases unmatched to any gene: 2. CDR3 sequence: CASSYRQGNTEAFF. CDR3 DNA: TGTGCCAGCAGTTACCGACAGGGCAACACTGAAGCTTTCTTT.

This clone was observed at least ten times. The rearrangement uses TRBV6-4 and TRBJ2-2, with TRBD2 matching 7 bases. The CDR3 loop spans 14 amino acids. Germline CDR1 and CDR2: MRHNA and SNTAGT. V gave up 7 bases and J gave up 5 bases; unmatched junction bases: 7. CDR3 in amino acids: CASMRESGTGELFF. The CDR3 DNA reads as TGTGCCAGCATGCGGGAGAGCGGAACCGGGGAGCTGTTTTTT.

This clone showed up many times. The V call is TRBV7-2, the J call TRBJ2-7; 9 bases agree with TRBD2. The CDR3 consists of 17 residues. V was pared by 0 bases and J by 3 bases, with 9 bases of the junction left unmatched. The germline CDR1 and CDR2 sequences are SGHTA and FQGNSA. CDR3 sequence reads: CASSLAAAGAGGYEQYV. As DNA, the CDR3 is TGTGCCAGCAGCTTAGCGGCGGCAGGAGCGGGAGGCTACGAGCAGTACGTC.

This clone was counted at least ten times. V usage is TRBV4-3 and J usage is TRBJ2-1; D might be TRBD2 (5 bases). The CDR3 consists of 14 residues. Trimming pared 1 base from V and 10 bases from J, leaving 14 bases between. The germline V gene encodes CDR1 LGHNA and CDR2 YSLEER. CDR3 sequence reads: CASSQVPYGGEQFF. In DNA, the CDR3 is TGCGCCAGCAGCCAAGTCCCTTACGGAGGCGAGCAGTTCTTC.

In this sample, this clone turned up many times. The J gene is TRBJ1-5, the V gene TRBV19, with D possibly matching TRBD1 (6 bases). V was clipped by 6 bases and J by 8 bases, with 11 bases between them. Germline values: CDR1 LNHDA, CDR2 SQIVND (reference sequence). The CDR3 has 12 residues. The DNA of the CDR3 is TGTGCCAGTAGACAGGGTCTGGAGCCCCAGCATTTT. Translated, it gives CASRQGLEPQHF.